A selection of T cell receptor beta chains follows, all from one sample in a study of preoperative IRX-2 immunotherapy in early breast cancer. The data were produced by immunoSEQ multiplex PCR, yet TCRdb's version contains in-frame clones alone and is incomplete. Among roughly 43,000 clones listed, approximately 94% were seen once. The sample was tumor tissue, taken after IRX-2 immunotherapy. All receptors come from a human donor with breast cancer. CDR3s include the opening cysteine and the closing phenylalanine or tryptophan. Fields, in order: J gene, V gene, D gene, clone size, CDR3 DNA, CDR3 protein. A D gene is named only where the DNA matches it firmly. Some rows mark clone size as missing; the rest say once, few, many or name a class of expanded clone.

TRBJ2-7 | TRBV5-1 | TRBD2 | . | TGCGCCAGCAGGACCCTTAGCGGGACCTACGAGCAGTACTTC | CASRTLSGTYEQYF
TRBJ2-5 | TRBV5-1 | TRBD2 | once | TGCGCCAGCAGCTTGGAGGTAGCGGGGCCGGGGGAGGAGACCCAGTACTTC | CASSLEVAGPGEETQYF
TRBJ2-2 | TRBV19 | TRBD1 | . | TGTGCCAGTAGTTGGGGACAGGGTACCGGGGAGCTGTTTTTT | CASSWGQGTGELFF
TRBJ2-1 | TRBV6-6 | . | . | TGTGCCAGCAGAACCCCCCCCTCCTACAATGAGCAGTTCTTC | CASRTPPSYNEQFF
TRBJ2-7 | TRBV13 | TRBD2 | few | TGTGCCAGCAGCCCCAGGACTAGGGAACGGTCCTACGAGCAGTACTTC | CASSPRTRERSYEQYF
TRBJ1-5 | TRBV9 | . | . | TGTGCCAGCAGGGTGCGCGGACACCTATGTAGTGAACAGCCCCAGCATTTT | CASRVRGHLCSEQPQHF
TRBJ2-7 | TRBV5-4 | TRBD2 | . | TGTGCCAGCAGCCTTTGGGGACTAGCGGCAGACGAGCAGTACTTC | CASSLWGLAADEQYF
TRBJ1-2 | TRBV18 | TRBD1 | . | TGTGCCAGCTCACCCTCATGGACAGGGGACCTATACGGCTACACCTTC | CASSPSWTGDLYGYTF
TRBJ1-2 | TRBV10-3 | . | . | TGTGCCACCTCCGGGACCCAACTAGGATATGGCTACACCTTC | CATSGTQLGYGYTF
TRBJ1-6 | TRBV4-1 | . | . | TGCGCCAGCAGCCTACGACCTAATTCACCCCTCCACTTT | CASSLRPNSPLHF
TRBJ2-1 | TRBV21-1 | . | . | TGTGCCAGCAGCAATCTCAATGAGCAGTTCTTC | CASSNLNEQFF
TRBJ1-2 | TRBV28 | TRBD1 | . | TGTGCCAGCAGTCCCCTTCCTACAGGGGGCCTTGATGGCTACACCTTC | CASSPLPTGGLDGYTF
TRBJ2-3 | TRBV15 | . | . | TGTGCCACCAGCAGGTACCCCGGACAGCAAAGCACAGATACGCAGTATTTT | CATSRYPGQQSTDTQYF
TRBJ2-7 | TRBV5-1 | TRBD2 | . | TGCGCCAGCAGCTTGGCCCCTAGAAGCGGGGGGGTAGTCGAGCAGTACTTC | CASSLAPRSGGVVEQYF
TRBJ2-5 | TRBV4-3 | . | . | TGCGCCAGCAGCGGGGGGGGCTGGGAGACCCAGTACTTC | CASSGGGWETQYF
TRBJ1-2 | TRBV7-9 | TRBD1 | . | TGTGCCAGCAGCTTACTCGACAGGGAGGATGGCTACACCTTC | CASSLLDREDGYTF
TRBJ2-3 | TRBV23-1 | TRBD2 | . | TGCGCCAGCAGTCCCCGTGGTAGCGGGAGGTTGTTGAATACGCAGTATTTT | CASSPRGSGRLLNTQYF
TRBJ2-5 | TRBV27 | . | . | TGTGCCAGCAGTTTATTCGGCGGGACAGTTGAGACCCAGTACTTC | CASSLFGGTVETQYF
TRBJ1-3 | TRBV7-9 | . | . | TGTGCCGTCGGCGGTGGAAACACCATATATTTT | CAVGGGNTIYF
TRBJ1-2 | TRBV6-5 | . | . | TGTGCCAGCAGTTCGGGGGGCTCTGACTATGGCTACACCTTC | CASSSGGSDYGYTF
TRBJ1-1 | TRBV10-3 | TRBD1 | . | TGTGCCATCAGTGGGGGTGGGGGGACAGGGGATTTGAACACTGAAGCTTTCTTT | CAISGGGGTGDLNTEAFF
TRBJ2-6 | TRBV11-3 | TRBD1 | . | TGTGCCAGCAGCCCATCCGGGACAGGGGGCGCTGGGGCCAACGTCCTGACTTTC | CASSPSGTGGAGANVLTF
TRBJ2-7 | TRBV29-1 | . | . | TGCAGCGTTGGCGCAGGATCTTCCTACGAGCAGTACTTC | CSVGAGSSYEQYF
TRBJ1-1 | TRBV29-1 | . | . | TGCAGCGTTGAGGGACACACAAACACTGAAGCTTTCTTT | CSVEGHTNTEAFF
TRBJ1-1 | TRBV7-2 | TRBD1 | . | TGTGCCAGCAGCAAACGACAGGGGGGGAGCACTGAAGCTTTCTTT | CASSKRQGGSTEAFF
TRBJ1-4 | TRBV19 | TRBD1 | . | TGTGCCAGTAGCCTGACAGGGCCTAATGAAAAACTGTTTTTT | CASSLTGPNEKLFF
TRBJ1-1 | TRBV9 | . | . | TGTGCCAGCAGCAGCGGGCCGGAACACACTGAAGCTTTCTTT | CASSSGPEHTEAFF
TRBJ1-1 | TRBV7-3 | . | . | TGTGCCAGCAGCTTAGGAGGGGTTGATGAAGCTTTCTTT | CASSLGGVDEAFF
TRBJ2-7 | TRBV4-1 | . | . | TGCGCCAGCAGCCAAGGAATCCGCTCCTACGAGCAGTACTTC | CASSQGIRSYEQYF
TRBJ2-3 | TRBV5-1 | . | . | TGCGCCACGGGCTTCGGACTTCGCACAGATACGCAGTATTTT | CATGFGLRTDTQYF
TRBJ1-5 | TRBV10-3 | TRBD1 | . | TGTGCCTCCAGGGAGGGGACAGGCAATCAGCCCCAGCATTTT | CASREGTGNQPQHF
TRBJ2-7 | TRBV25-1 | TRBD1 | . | TGTGCCAGCAGTGAATTTTCAAACAGGGGGCGCCCCGAGCAGTACTTC | CASSEFSNRGRPEQYF
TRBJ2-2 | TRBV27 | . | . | TGTGCCAGCAGAGACCGGGACTCTTACTTTTTCGGGGAGCTGTTTTTT | CASRDRDSYFFGELFF
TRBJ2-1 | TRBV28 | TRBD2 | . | TGTGCCAGCAGTGTAAGCGGGAAGTACAATGAGCAGTTCTTC | CASSVSGKYNEQFF
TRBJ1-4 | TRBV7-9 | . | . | TGTGCCAGCAGCTTTGGGAACCTTGAAAAACTGTTTTTT | CASSFGNLEKLFF
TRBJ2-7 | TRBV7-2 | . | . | TGTGCCAGCAGCTACACTTCGGGGGAGCAGTACTTC | CASSYTSGEQYF
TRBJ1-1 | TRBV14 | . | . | TGTGCCAGCAGCCCTTTGTTAGCTGTCACTGAAGCTTTCTTT | CASSPLLAVTEAFF
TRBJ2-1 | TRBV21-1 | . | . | TGTGCCAGCCACACCAGAGAACGTTACAATGAGCAGTTCTTC | CASHTRERYNEQFF
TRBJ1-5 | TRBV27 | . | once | TGTGCCAGCAGTTTAAAAGGCAGGGTGGGCAATCAGCCCCAGCATTTT | CASSLKGRVGNQPQHF
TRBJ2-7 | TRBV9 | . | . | TGTGCCAGCAGTCCGAGCTCCTACGAGCAGTACTTC | CASSPSSYEQYF
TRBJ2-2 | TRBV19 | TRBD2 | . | TGTGCCAGTAGAGGAAGCGGGGACACCGGGGAGCTGTTTTTT | CASRGSGDTGELFF
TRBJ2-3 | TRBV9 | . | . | TGTGCCAGCAGCCCGAGGACTCCAAGTGATACGCAGTATTTT | CASSPRTPSDTQYF
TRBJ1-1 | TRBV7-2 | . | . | TGTGCCAGCAGCTCGCACGGGAACACTGAAGCTTTCTTT | CASSSHGNTEAFF
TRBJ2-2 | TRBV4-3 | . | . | TGCGCCAGCAGCCACATCACCGGGGAGCTGTTTTTT | CASSHITGELFF
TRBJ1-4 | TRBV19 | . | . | TGTGCCAGTAGTCGCCGGGACTATAATGAAAAACTGTTTTTT | CASSRRDYNEKLFF
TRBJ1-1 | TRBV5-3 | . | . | TGTGCCAGAAGCCCGAAAAGGGGACGAACGTTTATGAACACTGAAGCTTTCTTT | CARSPKRGRTFMNTEAFF
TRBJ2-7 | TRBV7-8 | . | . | TGTGCCAGCAGCTTCCAAATCTCCTACGAGCAGTACTTC | CASSFQISYEQYF
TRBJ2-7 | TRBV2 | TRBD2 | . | TGTGCCACCCGACTAGCCCCCAACGAGCAGTACTTC | CATRLAPNEQYF
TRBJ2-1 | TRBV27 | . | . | TGTGCCAGCAGTCTAGGGGGCGGGATCCCGTGGGGTGAGCAGTTCTTC | CASSLGGGIPWGEQFF
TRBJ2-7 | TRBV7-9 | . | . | TGTGCCAGCAGCTTATTCGGGACTCAAAAATACGAGCAGTACTTC | CASSLFGTQKYEQYF